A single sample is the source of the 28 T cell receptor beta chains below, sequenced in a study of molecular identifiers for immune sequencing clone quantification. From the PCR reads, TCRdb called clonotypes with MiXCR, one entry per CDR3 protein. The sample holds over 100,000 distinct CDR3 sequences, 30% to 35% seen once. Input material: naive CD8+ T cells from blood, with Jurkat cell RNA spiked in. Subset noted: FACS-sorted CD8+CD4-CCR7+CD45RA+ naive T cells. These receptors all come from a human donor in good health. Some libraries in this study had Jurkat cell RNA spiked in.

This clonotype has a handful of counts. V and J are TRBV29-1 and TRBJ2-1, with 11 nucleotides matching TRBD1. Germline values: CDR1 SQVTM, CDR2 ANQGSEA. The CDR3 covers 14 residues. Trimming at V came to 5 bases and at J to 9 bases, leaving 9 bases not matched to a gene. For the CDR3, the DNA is TGCAGCGTTTTTGGACAGGGGGCCGGGAGTGAGCAGTTCTTC. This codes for CSVFGQGAGSEQFF.

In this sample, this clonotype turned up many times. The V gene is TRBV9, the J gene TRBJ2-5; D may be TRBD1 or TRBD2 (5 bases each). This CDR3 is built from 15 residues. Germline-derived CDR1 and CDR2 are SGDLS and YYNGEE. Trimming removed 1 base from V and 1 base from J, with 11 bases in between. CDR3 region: CASSVYGASQETQYF. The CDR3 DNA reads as TGTGCCAGCAGCGTATACGGGGCGTCCCAAGAGACCCAGTACTTC.

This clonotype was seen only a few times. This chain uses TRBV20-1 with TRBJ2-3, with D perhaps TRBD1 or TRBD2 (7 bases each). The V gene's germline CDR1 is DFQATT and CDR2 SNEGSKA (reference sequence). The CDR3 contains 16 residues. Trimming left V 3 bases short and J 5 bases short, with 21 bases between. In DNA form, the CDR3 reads TGCAGTGCTAGGGGGCCGGAGACAGGGAGGGGAGATACGCAGTATTTT. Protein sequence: CSARGPETGRGDTQYF.

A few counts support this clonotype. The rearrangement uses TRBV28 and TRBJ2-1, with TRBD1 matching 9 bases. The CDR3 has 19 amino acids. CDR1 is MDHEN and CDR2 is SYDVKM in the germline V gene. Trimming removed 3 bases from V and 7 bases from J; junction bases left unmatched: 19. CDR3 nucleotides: TGTGCCAGCAGTTTGCGATCGCATATAGGGACAGGGAAAGGGAATGAGCAGTTCTTC. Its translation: CASSLRSHIGTGKGNEQFF.

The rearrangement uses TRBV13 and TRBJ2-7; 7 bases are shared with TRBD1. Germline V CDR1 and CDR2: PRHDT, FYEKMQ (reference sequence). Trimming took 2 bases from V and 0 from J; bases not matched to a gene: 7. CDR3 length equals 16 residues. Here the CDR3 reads CASSLLSGGDSYEQYF. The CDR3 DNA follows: TGTGCCAGCAGCTTACTGTCAGGGGGTGACTCCTACGAGCAGTACTTC. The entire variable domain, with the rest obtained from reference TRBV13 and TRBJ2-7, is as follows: AAGVIQSPRHLIKEKRETATLKCYPIPRHDTVYWYQQGPGQDPQFLISFYEKMQSDKGSIPDRFSAQQFSDYHSELNMSSLELGDSALYFCASSLLSGGDSYEQYFGPGTRLTVT.

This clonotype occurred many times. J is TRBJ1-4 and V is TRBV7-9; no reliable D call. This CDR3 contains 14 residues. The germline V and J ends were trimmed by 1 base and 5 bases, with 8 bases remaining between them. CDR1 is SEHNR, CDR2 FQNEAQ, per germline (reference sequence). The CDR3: CASSLVLGNEKLFF. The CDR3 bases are TGTGCCAGCAGCTTAGTCTTGGGAAATGAAAAACTGTTTTTT.

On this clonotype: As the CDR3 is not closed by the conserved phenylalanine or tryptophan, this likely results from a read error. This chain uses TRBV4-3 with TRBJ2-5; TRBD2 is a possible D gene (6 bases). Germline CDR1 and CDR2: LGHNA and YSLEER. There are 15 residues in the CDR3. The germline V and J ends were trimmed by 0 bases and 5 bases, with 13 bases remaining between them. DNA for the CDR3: TGCGCCAGCAGCCAAGACGGAGGGGCAGGGGAGACCCAGTACCTC. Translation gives CASSQDGGAGETQYL.

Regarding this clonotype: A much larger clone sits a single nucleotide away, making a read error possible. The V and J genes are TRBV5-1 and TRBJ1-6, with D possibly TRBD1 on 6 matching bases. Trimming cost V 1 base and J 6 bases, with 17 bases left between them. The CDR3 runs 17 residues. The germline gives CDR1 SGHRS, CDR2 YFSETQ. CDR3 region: CASSLSAGATFNSPLHF. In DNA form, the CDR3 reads TGCGCCAGCAGCTTGTCTGCAGGGGCGACCTTTAATTCACCCCTCCACTTT.

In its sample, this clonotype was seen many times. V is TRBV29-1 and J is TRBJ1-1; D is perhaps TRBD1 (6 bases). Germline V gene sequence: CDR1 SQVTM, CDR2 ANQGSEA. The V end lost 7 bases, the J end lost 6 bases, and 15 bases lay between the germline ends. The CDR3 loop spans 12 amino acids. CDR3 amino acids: CSGFGGAPEAFF. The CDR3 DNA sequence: TGCAGCGGGTTTGGGGGCGCGCCTGAAGCTTTCTTT.

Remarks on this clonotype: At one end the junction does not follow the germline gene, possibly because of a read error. The CDR3 region is CSVRGASPRSYYEQFF. The CDR3 nucleotides read TGCAGTGTAAGAGGGGCTAGCCCACGCTCCTACTATGAGCAGTTCTTC. This sequence joins TRBV20-1 and TRBJ2-1; D may match TRBD1 or TRBD2 (5 bases each). CDR1 is DFQATT and CDR2 is SNEGSKA in the germline V gene (reference sequence). The CDR3 has 16 residues.

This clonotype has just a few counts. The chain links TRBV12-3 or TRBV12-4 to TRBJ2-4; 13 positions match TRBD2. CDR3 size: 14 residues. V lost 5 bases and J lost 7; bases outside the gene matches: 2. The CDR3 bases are TGTGCCAGCAGTGGACTAGCGGGAGTTAACATTCAGTACTTC. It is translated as CASSGLAGVNIQYF.

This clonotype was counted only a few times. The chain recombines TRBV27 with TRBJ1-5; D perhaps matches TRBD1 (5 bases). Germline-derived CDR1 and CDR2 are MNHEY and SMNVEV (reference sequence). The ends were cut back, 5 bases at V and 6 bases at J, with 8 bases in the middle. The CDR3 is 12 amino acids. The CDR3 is CASSTGIQPQHF. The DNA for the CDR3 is TGTGCCAGCAGTACAGGTATTCAGCCCCAGCATTTT.

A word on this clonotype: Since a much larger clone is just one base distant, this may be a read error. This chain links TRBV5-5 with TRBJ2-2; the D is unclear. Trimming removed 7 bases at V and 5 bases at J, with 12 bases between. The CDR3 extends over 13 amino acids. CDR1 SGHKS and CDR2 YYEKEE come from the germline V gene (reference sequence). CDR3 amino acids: CASGPQPTGELFF. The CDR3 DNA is TGTGCCAGCGGCCCACAGCCTACCGGGGAGCTGTTTTTT.

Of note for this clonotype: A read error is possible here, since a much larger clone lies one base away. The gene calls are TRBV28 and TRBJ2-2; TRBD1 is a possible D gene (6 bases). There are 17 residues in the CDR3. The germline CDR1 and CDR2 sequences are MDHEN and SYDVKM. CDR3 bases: TGTGCCAGCAGTTCCGGTCCGGACAGCCCGAACACCGGGGAGCTGTTATTT. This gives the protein CASSSGPDSPNTGELLF.

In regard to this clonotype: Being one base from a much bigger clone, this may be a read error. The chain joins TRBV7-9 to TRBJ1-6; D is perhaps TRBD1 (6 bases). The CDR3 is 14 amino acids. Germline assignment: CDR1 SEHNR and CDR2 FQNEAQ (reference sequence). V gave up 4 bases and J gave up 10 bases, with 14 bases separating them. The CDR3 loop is CASSSTGGTSPLHF. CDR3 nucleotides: TGTGCCAGCAGCTCGACAGGTGGCACCTCACCCCTCCACTTT.

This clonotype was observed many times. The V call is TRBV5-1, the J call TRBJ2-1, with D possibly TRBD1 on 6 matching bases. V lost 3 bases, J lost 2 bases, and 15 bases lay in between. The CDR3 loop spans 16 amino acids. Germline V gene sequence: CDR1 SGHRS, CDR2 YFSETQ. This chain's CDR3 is CASSSTDRTPYNEQFF. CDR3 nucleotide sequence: TGCGCCAGCAGCTCCACGGACAGAACCCCCTACAATGAGCAGTTCTTC. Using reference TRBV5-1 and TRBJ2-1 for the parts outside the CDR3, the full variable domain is KAGVTQTPRYLIKTRGQQVTLSCSPISGHRSVSWYQQTPGQGLQFLFEYFSETQRNKGNFPGRFSGRQFSNSRSEMNVSTLELGDSALYLCASSSTDRTPYNEQFFGPGTRLTVL.

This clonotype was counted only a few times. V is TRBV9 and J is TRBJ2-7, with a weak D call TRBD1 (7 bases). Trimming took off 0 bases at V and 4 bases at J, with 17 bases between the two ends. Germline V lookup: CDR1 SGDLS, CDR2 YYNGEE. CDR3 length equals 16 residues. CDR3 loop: CASSVGPQGGSYEQYF. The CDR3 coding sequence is TGTGCCAGCAGCGTAGGTCCGCAGGGGGGCTCGTACGAGCAGTACTTC.

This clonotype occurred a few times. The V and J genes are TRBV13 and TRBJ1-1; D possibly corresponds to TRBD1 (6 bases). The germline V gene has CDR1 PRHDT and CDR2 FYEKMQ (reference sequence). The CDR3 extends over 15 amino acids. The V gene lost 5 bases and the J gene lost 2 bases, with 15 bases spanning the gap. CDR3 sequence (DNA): TGTGCCAGCAGCCCCCATCGGGGGCCTAACACTGAAGCTTTCTTT. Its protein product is CASSPHRGPNTEAFF.

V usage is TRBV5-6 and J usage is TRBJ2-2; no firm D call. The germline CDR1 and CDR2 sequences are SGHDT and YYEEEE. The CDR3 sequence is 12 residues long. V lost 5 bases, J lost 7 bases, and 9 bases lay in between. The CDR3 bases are TGTGCCAGCAGTCCCCTCGTCGGGGAGCTGTTTTTT. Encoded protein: CASSPLVGELFF.

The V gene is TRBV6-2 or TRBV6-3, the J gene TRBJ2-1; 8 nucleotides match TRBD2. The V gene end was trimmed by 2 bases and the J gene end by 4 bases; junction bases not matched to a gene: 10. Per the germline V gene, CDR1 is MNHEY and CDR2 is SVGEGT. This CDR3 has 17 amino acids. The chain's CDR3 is CASSYPSALAGYNEQFF. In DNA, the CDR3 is TGTGCCAGCAGTTACCCCTCCGCTCTAGCGGGTTACAATGAGCAGTTCTTC.

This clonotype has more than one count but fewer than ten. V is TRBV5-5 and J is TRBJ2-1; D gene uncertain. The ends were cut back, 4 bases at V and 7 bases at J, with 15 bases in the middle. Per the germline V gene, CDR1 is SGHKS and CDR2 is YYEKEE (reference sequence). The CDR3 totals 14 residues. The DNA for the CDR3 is TGTGCCAGCAGCCCGAGGTTCGAGAAAAATGAGCAGTTCTTC. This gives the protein CASSPRFEKNEQFF.

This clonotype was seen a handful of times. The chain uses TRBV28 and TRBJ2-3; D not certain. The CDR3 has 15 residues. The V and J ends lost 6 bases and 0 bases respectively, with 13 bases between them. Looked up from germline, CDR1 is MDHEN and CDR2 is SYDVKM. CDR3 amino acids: CASRKDGYSTDTQYF. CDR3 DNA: TGTGCCAGCAGAAAGGACGGTTACAGCACAGATACGCAGTATTTT. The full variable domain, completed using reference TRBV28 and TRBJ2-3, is DVKVTQSSRYLVKRTGEKVFLECVQDMDHENMFWYRQDPGLGLRLIYFSYDVKMKEKGDIPEGYSVSREKKERFSLILESASTNQTSMYLCASRKDGYSTDTQYFGPGTRLTVL.

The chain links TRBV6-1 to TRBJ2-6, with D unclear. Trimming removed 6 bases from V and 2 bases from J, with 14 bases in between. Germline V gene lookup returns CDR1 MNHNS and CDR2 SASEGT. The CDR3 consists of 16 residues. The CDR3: CASRIAPPPGANVLTF. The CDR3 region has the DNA TGTGCCAGCAGGATAGCCCCTCCTCCTGGGGCCAACGTCCTGACTTTC.

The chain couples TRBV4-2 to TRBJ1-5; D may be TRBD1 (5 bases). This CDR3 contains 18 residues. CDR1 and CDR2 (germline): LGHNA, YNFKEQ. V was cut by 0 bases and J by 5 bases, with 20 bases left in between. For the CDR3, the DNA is TGTGCCAGCAGCCAAGACCTAATGAACTGGGGGACGCATCAGCCCCAGCATTTT. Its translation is CASSQDLMNWGTHQPQHF.

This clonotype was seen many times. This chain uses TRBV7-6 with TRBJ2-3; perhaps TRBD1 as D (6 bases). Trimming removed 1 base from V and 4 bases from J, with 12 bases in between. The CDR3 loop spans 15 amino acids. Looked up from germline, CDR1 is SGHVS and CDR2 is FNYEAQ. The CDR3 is CASSLEAGDPDTQYF. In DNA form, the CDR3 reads TGTGCCAGCAGCTTAGAGGCAGGGGACCCAGATACGCAGTATTTT.

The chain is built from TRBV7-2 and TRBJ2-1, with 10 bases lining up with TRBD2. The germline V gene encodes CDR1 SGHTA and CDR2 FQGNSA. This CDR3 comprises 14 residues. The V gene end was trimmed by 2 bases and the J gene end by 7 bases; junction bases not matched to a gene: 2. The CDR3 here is CASSLTSGKNEQFF. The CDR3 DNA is TGTGCCAGCAGCTTAACTAGCGGGAAGAATGAGCAGTTCTTC.

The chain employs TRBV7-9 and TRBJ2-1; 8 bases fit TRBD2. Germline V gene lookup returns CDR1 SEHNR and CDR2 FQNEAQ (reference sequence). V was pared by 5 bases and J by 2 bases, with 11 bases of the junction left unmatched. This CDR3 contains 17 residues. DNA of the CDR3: TGTGCCAGCAGCATTCCTAGCGGGCCGATCCCCTACAATGAGCAGTTCTTC. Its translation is CASSIPSGPIPYNEQFF.

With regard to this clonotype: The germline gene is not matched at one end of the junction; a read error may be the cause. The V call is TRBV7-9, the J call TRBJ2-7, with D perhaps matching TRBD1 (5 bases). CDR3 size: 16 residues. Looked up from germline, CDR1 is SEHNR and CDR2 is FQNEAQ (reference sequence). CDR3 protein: CTSSLTFGQSSYEQYF. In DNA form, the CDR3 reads TGTACCAGCAGCTTAACTTTCGGACAAAGCTCCTACGAGCAGTACTTC.